The 19 T cell receptor beta chains below all came from one sample that was sequenced in a study of T-cell reconstitution after alpha-beta-depleted transplantation in children. Unique molecular identifiers were used to barcode this TCRbeta library. A single record per CDR3 protein comes from TCRdb applying MiXCR to the PCR reads. The sample includes about 240,000 distinct CDR3 sequences, around 13% of them seen just once. The specimen was PBMCs from the stem cell graft donor, collected from the stem cell graft. The receptors were sampled from a human donor who donated a stem cell graft to a child with acute lymphoblastic leukemia.

This clonotype was counted ten times or more. The gene calls are TRBV15 and TRBJ1-2; 7 bases match TRBD1. V lost 4 bases and J lost 4; bases outside the gene matches: 12. This CDR3 contains 16 residues. Germline CDR1 is LNHNV and CDR2 is YYDKDF (reference sequence). CDR3 DNA sequence: TGTGCCACCAGCACGACCACAGGGGTCTTTAGCTATGGCTACACCTTC. Its translation: CATSTTTGVFSYGYTF. Drawing the rest from reference TRBV15 and TRBJ1-2, the complete variable domain is DAMVIQNPRYQVTQFGKPVTLSCSQTLNHNVMYWYQQKSSQAPKLLFHYYDKDFNNEADTPDNFQSRRPNTSFCFLDIRSPGLGDTAMYLCATSTTTGVFSYGYTFGSGTRLTVV.

V gene TRBV18 combines with J gene TRBJ1-1, with D possibly being TRBD1 (5 bases). The CDR3 length is 14 residues. Germline loops: CDR1 KGHSH, CDR2 LQKENI. V lost 6 bases and J lost 5, with 16 bases in between. The CDR3 protein is CASSPDSAGTEAFF. The CDR3 DNA follows: TGTGCCAGCTCGCCCGACAGCGCGGGGACTGAAGCTTTCTTT.

Only a few counts were recorded for this clonotype. This sequence joins TRBV29-1 and TRBJ2-7; tentative D call: TRBD2 (5 bases). CDR3 length equals 10 residues. Per germline, CDR1 SQVTM and CDR2 ANQGSEA. V shed 7 bases and J shed 5 bases, with 9 bases lying between them. The DNA of the CDR3 is TGCAGCGGGGGAGACCACGAGCAGTACTTC. Its protein product is CSGGDHEQYF.

This clonotype was recorded many times. The rearrangement uses TRBV28 and TRBJ2-1; possible D gene TRBD2, 7 bases. The CDR3 loop spans 13 amino acids. Looked up from germline, CDR1 is MDHEN and CDR2 is SYDVKM. Trimming pared 6 bases from V and 6 bases from J, leaving 12 bases between. The DNA for the CDR3 is TGTGCCAGCAGATGGGGGGGCAGCAATGAGCAGTTCTTC. Its translation is CASRWGGSNEQFF.

The rearrangement uses TRBV4-2 and TRBJ1-1; D may be TRBD1 (5 bases). The CDR3 runs to 18 residues. V dropped 0 bases and J dropped 3 bases, with 20 bases sitting between them. Germline assignment: CDR1 LGHNA and CDR2 YNFKEQ. CDR3 sequence (DNA): TGTGCCAGCAGCCAAGATCTCTTGTGGACACTCCAACACACTGAAGCTTTCTTT. Protein: CASSQDLLWTLQHTEAFF.

V gene TRBV3-1 combines with J gene TRBJ1-2; D remains unclear. Trimming shortened V by 1 base and J by 9 bases, and 6 bases separated the two germline ends. Per germline, CDR1 LGHDT and CDR2 YNNKEL (reference sequence). This CDR3 is built from 11 residues. The CDR3 sequence: CASSQAERYTF. The DNA for the CDR3 is TGTGCCAGCAGCCAAGCGGAGCGCTACACCTTC. The variable domain in full, with the rest retrieved from reference TRBV3-1 and TRBJ1-2, is DTAVSQTPKYLVTQMGNDKSIKCEQNLGHDTMYWYKQDSKKFLKIMFSYNNKELIINETVPNRFSPKSPDKAHLNLHINSLELGDSAVYFCASSQAERYTFGSGTRLTVV.

This clonotype was detected many times. V is TRBV7-2 and J is TRBJ2-5; 9 nucleotides align to TRBD2. Trimming removed 5 bases from V and 11 bases from J; junction bases left unmatched: 15. The germline V gene has CDR1 SGHTA and CDR2 FQGNSA. This CDR3 is 15 amino acids long. The CDR3 bases are TGTGCCAGCAGCCCAACCGGGGTAGCGGGGGCCTTTCAGTACTTC. Translation gives CASSPTGVAGAFQYF.

This clonotype was observed many times. The rearrangement joins TRBV6-2 or TRBV6-3 to TRBJ2-2; no definite D call. Germline V CDR1 and CDR2: MNHEY, SVGEGT. The CDR3 totals 10 residues. Trimming took off 6 bases at V and 7 bases at J, with 3 bases between the two ends. In DNA form, the CDR3 reads TGTGCCAGCAGAGACGGGGAGCTGTTTTTT. It yields the protein CASRDGELFF.

V usage is TRBV30 and J usage is TRBJ2-2; maybe TRBD1 (6 bases). V lost 7 bases and J 0 bases, leaving 15 bases between the germline ends. Germline CDR1 is GTSNPN and CDR2 is SVGIG (reference sequence). The CDR3 runs 15 residues. CDR3 sequence: CASLVRQANTGELFF. The CDR3 DNA reads as TGTGCCTCCCTGGTTAGACAGGCGAACACCGGGGAGCTGTTTTTT.

Many counts were recorded for this clonotype. The chain couples TRBV10-3 to TRBJ2-7; TRBD1 aligns across 8 bases. Germline loops: CDR1 ENHRY, CDR2 SYGVKD. Trimming cost V 4 bases and J 4 bases; bases outside gene matches: 0. The CDR3 consists of 12 residues. CDR3 sequence reads: CAISGTGYEQYF. Written as DNA, the CDR3 is TGTGCCATCAGTGGGACAGGGTACGAGCAGTACTTC.

This clonotype was counted ten times or more. The rearrangement links TRBV6-5 to TRBJ2-7, with D perhaps matching TRBD1 or TRBD2 (5 bases each). This CDR3 is 13 amino acids long. V shed 2 bases and J shed 4 bases, with 9 bases lying between them. The germline gives CDR1 MNHEY, CDR2 SVGAGI. CDR3 sequence (DNA): TGTGCCAGCAGTTACCGGGACGGATACGAGCAGTACTTC. Its translation is CASSYRDGYEQYF.

The CDR3 DNA sequence: TGCGCCAGCAAAGCAGGGACTAGCACCGGGGAGCTGTTTTTT. It codes for CASKAGTSTGELFF. The rearrangement joins TRBV5-1 to TRBJ2-2, with 8 bases lining up with TRBD2. This CDR3 is 14 amino acids long. Germline loops: CDR1 SGHRS, CDR2 YFSETQ. V shed 6 bases, J shed 4 bases, and the junction held 5 bases outside the gene matches.

The chain joins TRBV4-1 to TRBJ1-2, with D perhaps TRBD1 (5 bases). Deletions cut 0 bases from V and 3 bases from J, with 17 bases between. The V gene's germline CDR1 is MGHRA and CDR2 YSYEKL. The length of the CDR3 is 17 residues. CDR3 loop: CASSQERATGLYYGYTF. The CDR3 nucleotides read TGCGCCAGCAGCCAAGAAAGGGCCACAGGACTATACTATGGCTACACCTTC.

CDR3 in amino acids: CAWSVLATISYNEQFF. The CDR3 DNA reads as TGTGCCTGGAGTGTACTTGCGACTATCTCCTACAATGAGCAGTTCTTC. The chain recombines TRBV30 with TRBJ2-1; D might be TRBD2 (5 bases). This CDR3 has 16 residues. The germline CDR1 and CDR2 sequences are GTSNPN and SVGIG (reference sequence). V lost 0 bases to trimming and J lost 0 bases, with 12 bases between them.

This clonotype showed up many times. The rearrangement uses TRBV5-1 and TRBJ2-3; the D call may be TRBD1 or TRBD2 (5 bases each). CDR3 length equals 13 residues. V was cut by 1 base and J by 11 bases, with 14 bases left in between. Per germline, CDR1 SGHRS and CDR2 YFSETQ. CDR3 loop: CASSLSGWDQQYF. Written as DNA, the CDR3 is TGCGCCAGCAGCTTGTCAGGGTGGGACCAGCAGTATTTT.

This chain joins TRBV12-3 or TRBV12-4 and TRBJ1-2, with 7 positions matching TRBD1. CDR3 length: 15 amino acids. J was trimmed by 8 bases and V by 7 bases; bases with no gene match: 16. The CDR3 DNA is TGTGCCAGCATCCAGGGGGGGGGGCCTCAGTACGGCTACACCTTC. It codes for CASIQGGGPQYGYTF.

In its sample, this clonotype was seen many times. The V call is TRBV12-3 or TRBV12-4, the J call TRBJ2-3; D unclear. V was shortened by 10 bases and J by 6 bases, with 17 bases between the two germline ends. The CDR3 contains 13 residues. CDR3 protein: CATTLVVGDTQYF. The DNA of the CDR3 is TGTGCCACTACATTAGTAGTGGGGGATACGCAGTATTTT.

At least ten counts were recorded for this clonotype. The CDR3 protein is CSVGVRGQAYEQYF. The CDR3, as DNA: TGCAGCGTTGGAGTACGGGGACAAGCCTACGAGCAGTACTTC. The genes are TRBV29-1 and TRBJ2-7; the D gene is possibly TRBD1 (6 bases). The germline gives CDR1 SQVTM, CDR2 ANQGSEA. CDR3 length: 14 amino acids. Deletions cut 4 bases from V and 2 bases from J, with 15 bases between.

This clonotype has ten or more counts. The chain combines TRBV10-3 with TRBJ2-7; possibly TRBD2 for D (6 bases). The CDR3 is made up of 12 amino acids. Germline CDR1 ENHRY, CDR2 SYGVKD. Deletions cut 4 bases from V and 6 bases from J, with 10 bases between. As DNA, the CDR3 is TGTGCCATCAGTGCGGGAGTAAGCGAGCAGTACTTC. This translates into CAISAGVSEQYF.